A selection of T cell receptor beta chains follows, all from one sample in a study of T cell changes during pregnancy in multiple sclerosis. Here immunoSEQ multiplex PCR was the method, and the copy in TCRdb shows in-frame clones only, minus some. The sample records tens of thousands of clones, 80% to 95% being singletons. The sample consisted of CD8+ T cells from peripheral blood mononuclear cells, taken in the third trimester of pregnancy. These receptors were obtained from a female donor with multiple sclerosis, enrolled in a pregnancy study. Both conserved end residues are part of each CDR3. Clone size is shown for a subset of rows, as once, few, many or a class of expanded clone.

TRBV30	NA	TRBJ1-2	CAWSVGLNYGYTF
TRBV29-1	once	TRBJ2-7	CSVGVTFSYEQYF
TRBV7-9	NA	TRBJ2-7	CASTIWDNRGNYEQYF
TRBV18	NA	TRBJ1-3	CASSPRDSRGNTIYF
TRBV11-1	NA	TRBJ2-2	CASSAGLAGVEGYTGELFF
TRBV4-1	NA	TRBJ2-2	CASSLVSQSTGELFF
TRBV19	few	TRBJ1-1	CASSPLALTGDNMNTEAFF
TRBV5-6	NA	TRBJ1-5	CASSRMTVSNQPQHF
TRBV19	NA	TRBJ2-2	CASTSVLAGIRGELFF
TRBV6-1	NA	TRBJ2-3	CASSRVPTDTQYF
TRBV7-3	NA	TRBJ2-1	CASRSSGSDEQFF
TRBV5-8	NA	TRBJ2-1	CASNTRGYNEQFF
TRBV19	once	TRBJ1-5	CASSIYGDSNQPQHF
TRBV19	NA	TRBJ1-5	CASSIGRSGQPQHF
TRBV23-1	once	TRBJ1-2	CASSQSCQGENYGYTF
TRBV9	NA	TRBJ2-1	CASSTRTGGHNEQFF
TRBV6-7	once	TRBJ2-1	CASSLGEGQGFF
TRBV28	NA	TRBJ2-5	CASSGTGQGPQETQYF
TRBV6-5	NA	TRBJ2-7	CASSPYVGGGEQYF
TRBV10-3	NA	TRBJ2-3	CAISDLAGGDTDTQYF
TRBV7-6	NA	TRBJ2-7	CASSLYSSGSNFYEQYF
TRBV11-2	once	TRBJ2-1	CASSLGYGTSGSDEQFF
TRBV28	NA	TRBJ1-1	CASSRHRIGENTEAFF
TRBV7-8	NA	TRBJ1-1	CASSLTSGGGTEAFF
TRBV28	NA	TRBJ1-1	CASRIARANTEAFF
TRBV4-1	once	TRBJ2-7	CASSQGVGWGDEQYF
TRBV25-1	NA	TRBJ1-3	CASTTSGGSGNTIYF
TRBV27	NA	TRBJ2-5	CASGLGETQYF
TRBV7-2	NA	TRBJ1-2	CASSWDRDDGYTF
TRBV19	NA	TRBJ1-1	CASSISLRSTSEAFF
TRBV19	once	TRBJ1-5	CASSKDRGTGQPQHF
TRBV27	NA	TRBJ2-3	CATRDTTSTDTQYF
TRBV5-4	NA	TRBJ2-2	CASSLATSRAGELFF
TRBV29-1	NA	TRBJ2-7	CSVISGRPPEQYF
TRBV5-6	once	TRBJ2-7	CASSFRQALYEQYF
TRBV4-3	NA	TRBJ2-7	CASSQDRGTTYEQYF
TRBV6-6	NA	TRBJ1-5	CASSYSSGLNPPQHF
TRBV18	NA	TRBJ2-1	CASSPGQGSYNEQFF
TRBV11-3	NA	TRBJ2-7	CASSFGGEWGSHEQYF
TRBV27	NA	TRBJ2-1	CASSLGSSYNEQFF
TRBV28	NA	TRBJ2-5	CASSLPGQIETQYF
TRBV4-2	NA	TRBJ2-6	CASSQRGDREAGANVLTF
TRBV7-9	NA	TRBJ2-2	CASSDGQGENTGELFF
TRBV19	NA	TRBJ1-1	CASIATGGIGEDEAFF
TRBV11-3	NA	TRBJ2-1	CASSFPAGEWYNEQFF
TRBV13	NA	TRBJ2-1	CASSPGAQFF
TRBV6-6	once	TRBJ1-2	CASNGNGYTF
TRBV7-2	NA	TRBJ2-7	CASSFGLAGYSYEQYF
TRBV5-6	NA	TRBJ1-1	CASSWPRGGRNTEAFF
TRBV21-1	NA	TRBJ1-4	CASSKALGREKEKLFF
TRBV5-4	once	TRBJ2-1	CASSWGQYNEQFF
TRBV19	NA	TRBJ2-1	CASSIEASYNEQFF
TRBV5-5	NA	TRBJ1-2	CASRLQGAHGYTF
TRBV4-3	hyperexpanded	TRBJ2-2	CASSQYEGSTGELFF
TRBV5-1	NA	TRBJ2-6	CASRASGANVLTF
TRBV5-6	once	TRBJ2-5	CASSLAAGSTQETQYF
TRBV5-1	NA	TRBJ1-4	CASSSWTGSNEKLFF
TRBV10-3	NA	TRBJ1-2	CAISDPANYGYTF
TRBV7-6	NA	TRBJ2-3	CASSLGLASSSSTQYF
TRBV13	NA	TRBJ2-1	CASSSGSEVREGQFF